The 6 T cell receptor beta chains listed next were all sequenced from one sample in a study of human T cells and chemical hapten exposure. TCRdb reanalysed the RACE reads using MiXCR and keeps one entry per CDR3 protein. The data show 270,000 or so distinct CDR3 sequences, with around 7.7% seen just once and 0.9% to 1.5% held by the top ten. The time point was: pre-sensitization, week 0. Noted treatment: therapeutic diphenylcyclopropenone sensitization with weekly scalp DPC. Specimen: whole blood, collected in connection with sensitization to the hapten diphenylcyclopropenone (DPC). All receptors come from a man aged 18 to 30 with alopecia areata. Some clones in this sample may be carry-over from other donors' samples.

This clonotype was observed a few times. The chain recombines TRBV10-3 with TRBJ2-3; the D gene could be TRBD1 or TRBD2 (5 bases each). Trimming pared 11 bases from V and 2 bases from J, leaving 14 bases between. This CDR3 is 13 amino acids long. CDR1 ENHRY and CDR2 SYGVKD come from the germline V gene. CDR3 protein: CASRGEFTDTQYF. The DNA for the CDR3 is TGTGCCTCCCGAGGGGAGTTCACAGATACGCAGTATTTT.

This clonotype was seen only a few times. The chain's CDR3 is CASSLRQRNIQYF. CDR3 bases: TGTGCCAGCAGTTTAAGACAGAGAAACATTCAGTACTTC. V and J are TRBV28 and TRBJ2-4, with D possibly TRBD1 on 5 matching bases. The germline CDR1 and CDR2 sequences are MDHEN and SYDVKM. There are 13 residues in the CDR3. The ends were cut back, 2 bases at V and 6 bases at J, with 8 bases in the middle.

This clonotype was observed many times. CDR3 sequence: CSVAGYGDTGELFF. CDR3 nucleotides: TGCAGCGTTGCAGGGTATGGGGACACCGGGGAGCTGTTTTTT. The chain has TRBV29-1 and TRBJ2-2; TRBD1 is a possible D gene (5 bases). This CDR3 spans 14 amino acids. V was pared by 4 bases and J by 3 bases, with 12 bases between. CDR1 is SQVTM, CDR2 ANQGSEA, per germline.

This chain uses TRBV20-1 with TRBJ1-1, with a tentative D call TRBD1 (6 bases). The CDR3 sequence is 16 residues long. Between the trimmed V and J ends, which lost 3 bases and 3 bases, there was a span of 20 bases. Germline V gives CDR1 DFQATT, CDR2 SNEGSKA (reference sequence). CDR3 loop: CSASLQGKMIDTEAFF. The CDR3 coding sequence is TGCAGTGCTAGCTTACAGGGTAAGATGATTGACACTGAAGCTTTCTTT.

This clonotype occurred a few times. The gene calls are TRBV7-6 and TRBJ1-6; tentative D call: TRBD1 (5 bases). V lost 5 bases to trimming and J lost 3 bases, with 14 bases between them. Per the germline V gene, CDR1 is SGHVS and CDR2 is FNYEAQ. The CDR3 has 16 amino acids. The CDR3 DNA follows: TGTGCCAGCAGCCCAAACGGACAAAACTATAATTCACCCCTCCACTTT. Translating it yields CASSPNGQNYNSPLHF.

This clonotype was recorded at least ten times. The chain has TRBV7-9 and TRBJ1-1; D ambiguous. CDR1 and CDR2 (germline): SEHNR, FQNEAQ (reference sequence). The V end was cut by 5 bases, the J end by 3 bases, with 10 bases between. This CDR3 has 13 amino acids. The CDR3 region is CASSPRRDTEAFF. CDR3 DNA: TGTGCCAGCAGCCCTAGGAGGGACACTGAAGCTTTCTTT.